The TCR beta chain under discussion was sequenced for a study of identical twins. This clonotype was detected only a few times. Its antigen is currently unknown. CDR1 MNHEY and CDR2 SVGEGT come from the germline V gene. The CDR3 has 13 residues. V shed 8 bases, J shed 8 bases, and the junction held 7 bases outside the gene matches. Template switching added a universal primer binding site, and final cDNA carried unique molecular identifiers. MiXCR, applied by TCRdb to the 5' RACE reads, yields one record per CDR3 protein. The sample consists of 500,000 or so distinct CDR3 sequences, 12% to 15% of them appearing once. The study's findings and limits: Invariant populations such as MAIT and iNKT cells could partly muddle zero-insertion analyses. Out-of-frame alpha sequences shared by twins showed excess low generation probability.

Healthy Caucasians were all of the donors. The same sample was also studied in work on yellow fever vaccine responses in identical twins.

The rearrangement uses TRBV6-2 or TRBV6-3 and TRBJ2-1; 9 bases map to TRBD2. The sample consisted of CD4+ T cells sorted from blood. The sequence was collected from a woman younger than 35 in good health. CDR3 loop: CASQVAGVDEQFF. Here the CDR3 DNA reads TGTGCCAGCCAGGTAGCGGGAGTGGATGAGCAGTTCTTC.